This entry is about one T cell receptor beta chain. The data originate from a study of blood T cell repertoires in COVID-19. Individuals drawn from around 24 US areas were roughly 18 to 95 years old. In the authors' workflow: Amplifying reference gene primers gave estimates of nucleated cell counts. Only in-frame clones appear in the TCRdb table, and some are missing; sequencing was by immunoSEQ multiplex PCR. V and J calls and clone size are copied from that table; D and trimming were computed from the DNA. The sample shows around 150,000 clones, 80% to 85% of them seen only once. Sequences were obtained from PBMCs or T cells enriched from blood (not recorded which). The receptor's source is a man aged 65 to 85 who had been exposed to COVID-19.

The CDR3 sequence: CASSQGTAGNNEQFF. The DNA for the CDR3 is TGTGCCAGCAGCCAAGGAACGGCGGGGAACAATGAGCAGTTCTTC. The chain combines TRBV3-1 (or the pseudogene TRBV3-2) with TRBJ2-1; D is possibly TRBD2 (6 bases). Trimming removed 1 base at V and 5 bases at J, with 12 bases between. This CDR3 is 15 amino acids long. Germline CDR1 and CDR2: LGHDT and YNNKEL (reference sequence).